There are a few counts of the clone carrying this T cell receptor beta chain. Participants were aged about 18 to 90 years, lived in under 30 US areas, and enrolled virtually. Participants' reported clinical history set cohort assignment. This sample is drawn from a study of blood T cell repertoires in COVID-19. CDR3 length: 15 residues. CDR1 SGHVS and CDR2 FQNEAQ come from the germline V gene. Deletions cut 2 bases from V and 4 bases from J, with 11 bases between. In the authors' workflow: Counts of nucleated cells, estimated from reference gene primer amplification, were obtained. Assay: immunoSEQ multiplex PCR; the TCRdb copy retains only in-frame clones and omits some. V, J and clone size reflect that table, while D and trimming were determined from the DNA. Of 270,000 or so clones listed, 85% to 90% were seen once; the top ten hold roughly 4%.

Sequenced input: PBMCs or T cells enriched from blood (not recorded which). This chain links TRBV7-8 with TRBJ1-4, with D possibly matching TRBD1 (5 bases). This sequence originates from a woman in her 30s with acute COVID-19. Here the CDR3 DNA reads TGTGCCAGCAGCTTAAGTCAAGGGGATAATGAAAAACTGTTTTTT. It is translated as CASSLSQGDNEKLFF.